These 5 T cell receptor beta chains originate from one sample sequenced in a study of CD8+CD57+ T cells in acquired aplastic anemia. It was genomic DNA that served as the template for profiling TCR beta VDJ and CDR3. TCRdb re-called the reads through MiXCR, storing one row per CDR3 protein. The table records 100,000 to 150,000 distinct CDR3 sequences, roughly 50% of them present only once. The specimen sequenced was sorted CD4+, CD8+, or CD8+CD57+ T cells (not recorded which) from PBMCs. The receptors here all came from a human donor in good health, serving as a control.

This clonotype was recorded once. The rearrangement joins TRBV5-1 to TRBJ2-1; D uncertain. The germline CDR1 and CDR2 sequences are SGHRS and YFSETQ. The length of the CDR3 is 14 residues. Between the trimmed V and J ends, which lost 1 base and 5 bases, there was a span of 10 bases. For the CDR3, the DNA is TGCGCCAGCAGCTTGAGGGAACCCAACAATGAGCAGTTCTTC. It is translated as CASSLREPNNEQFF.

This chain joins TRBV11-2 and TRBJ1-1, with 10 bases that match TRBD1. The V gene end was trimmed by 3 bases and the J gene end by 4 bases; junction bases not matched to a gene: 11. The germline gives CDR1 SGHAT, CDR2 FQNNGV. The CDR3 consists of 17 residues. The chain's CDR3 is CASSFGTGAGFSTEAFF. Written as DNA, the CDR3 is TGTGCCAGCAGCTTTGGGACAGGGGCAGGTTTTAGCACTGAAGCTTTCTTT.

This clonotype was seen once. The chain joins TRBV19 to TRBJ1-2; TRBD1 might be the D (5 bases). Germline values: CDR1 LNHDA, CDR2 SQIVND (reference sequence). V was clipped by 4 bases and J by 3 bases, with 9 bases between them. This CDR3 has 13 amino acids. The CDR3 region is CASSNKGYYGYTF. As DNA, the CDR3 is TGTGCCAGTAGTAATAAGGGGTACTATGGCTACACCTTC. The full variable domain, rest sourced from reference TRBV19 and TRBJ1-2, is DGGITQSPKYLFRKEGQNVTLSCEQNLNHDAMYWYRQDPGQGLRLIYYSQIVNDFQKGDIAEGYSVSREKKESFPLTVTSAQKNPTAFYLCASSNKGYYGYTFGSGTRLTVV.

This clonotype was seen ten or more times. This chain links TRBV5-1 with TRBJ2-1; D is tentatively TRBD1 or TRBD2 (5 bases each). CDR1 SGHRS and CDR2 YFSETQ come from the germline V gene. This CDR3 region has 16 residues. Trimming took off 0 bases at V and 4 bases at J, with 14 bases between the two ends. CDR3 residues: CASSLDPGTVYNEQFF. CDR3 bases: TGCGCCAGCAGCTTGGATCCCGGGACGGTTTACAATGAGCAGTTCTTC.

As concerns this clonotype: This may be a read error: a much more frequent sequence differs by one nucleotide. V is TRBV7-3 and J is TRBJ2-7, with D hard to call. There are 13 residues in the CDR3. Germline-derived CDR1 and CDR2 are SGHTA and FQGTGA. As DNA, the CDR3 is TGTGCCAGCGGCTTAACCCAGGACGACGAGCAGCACTTC. Translation gives CASGLTQDDEQHF.